This is a list of T cell receptor beta chains from one sample in a study of T cells in Graves' hyperthyroidism and ophthalmopathy. Each CDR3 protein is one row after TCRdb ran MiXCR on the multiplex PCR reads. In the table there are 600,000 or so distinct CDR3 sequences, just over 45% of which are singletons. Sequenced input: peripheral blood or thyroid tissue (not recorded which). These receptor sequences come from a woman between 18 and 30 years old with Graves' hyperthyroidism. Each CDR3 is given with its conserved first and last residue. The order of the fields is V gene, clone size, J gene, D gene, CDR3 protein, CDR3 DNA. The D gene is left open where the match is weak. Not all rows give a size; the values are once, few, many and, for expanded clones, a class.

V: TRBV7-9; size: -; J: TRBJ1-2; D: -; CDR3: CASSYSQGAAGGYTF; DNA: TGTGCCAGCAGTTACTCACAGGGTGCTGCGGGGGGCTACACCTTC
V: TRBV7-9; size: few; J: TRBJ1-2; D: -; CDR3: CASSLVPQDNYGYTF; DNA: TGTGCCAGCAGCTTAGTTCCACAGGATAACTATGGCTACACCTTC
V: TRBV15; size: -; J: TRBJ1-5; D: -; CDR3: CATSRGTTSRPQHF; DNA: TGTGCCACCAGCAGAGGGACAACAAGCAGGCCCCAGCATTTT
V: TRBV7-6; size: few; J: TRBJ2-3; D: -; CDR3: CASSQEGIDTQYF; DNA: TGTGCCAGCAGCCAAGAGGGTATCGATACGCAGTATTTT
V: TRBV4-1; size: -; J: TRBJ1-5; D: -; CDR3: CASSQGGGGGLSNQPQHF; DNA: TGCGCCAGCAGCCAAGGGGGGGGAGGGGGGCTCAGCAATCAGCCCCAGCATTTT
V: TRBV29-1; size: many; J: TRBJ1-2; D: -; CDR3: CSVEESRQDYYGYTF; DNA: TGCAGCGTTGAAGAATCGAGACAGGATTACTATGGCTACACCTTC
V: TRBV5-1; size: -; J: TRBJ1-1; D: -; CDR3: CASSLGSGGPTEAFF; DNA: TGTGCCAGCAGTTTAGGTAGTGGGGGTCCCACTGAAGCTTTCTTT
V: TRBV16; size: many; J: TRBJ1-2; D: TRBD1; CDR3: CASSQSAAGGSFGYTF; DNA: TGTGCCAGCAGCCAATCTGCTGCAGGGGGCTCGTTTGGCTACACCTTC
V: TRBV2; size: -; J: TRBJ2-7; D: TRBD2; CDR3: CASSLHGGGYEQYF; DNA: TGTGCCAGCAGCTTACACGGGGGGGGCTACGAGCAGTACTTC
V: TRBV11-3; size: few; J: TRBJ2-2; D: TRBD2; CDR3: CASSLRRQREAAGELFF; DNA: TGTGCCAGCAGCTTACGCCGCCAGCGGGAGGCGGCCGGGGAGCTGTTTTTT
V: TRBV7-6; size: -; J: TRBJ1-6; D: -; CDR3: CASSLERAGRSPLHF; DNA: TGTGCCAGCAGCTTAGAGAGGGCGGGTCGCTCACCCCTCCACTTT
V: TRBV14; size: few; J: TRBJ1-5; D: -; CDR3: CASSPGPMWPQHF; DNA: TGTGCCAGCAGCCCGGGACCCATGTGGCCCCAGCATTTT
V: TRBV29-1; size: -; J: TRBJ1-1; D: -; CDR3: CSAVTGNTEAFF; DNA: TGCAGCGCAGTGACAGGGAACACTGAAGCTTTCTTT
V: TRBV9; size: -; J: TRBJ1-1; D: TRBD1; CDR3: CASSVGGTGGTEAFF; DNA: TGTGCCAGCAGCGTTGGAGGGACAGGGGGCACTGAAGCTTTCTTT
V: TRBV5-1; size: -; J: TRBJ1-1; D: -; CDR3: CASSLGRWGTEAFF; DNA: TGCGCCAGCAGCTTGGGCAGATGGGGGACTGAAGCTTTCTTT
V: TRBV10-3; size: -; J: TRBJ1-6; D: -; CDR3: CASSAGRGGSPLHF; DNA: TGTGCCAGCAGTGCGGGCAGGGGAGGATCACCCCTCCACTTT
V: TRBV4-1; size: -; J: TRBJ1-2; D: -; CDR3: CASSQVANSYGYTF; DNA: TGCGCCAGCAGCCAAGTCGCTAACTCCTATGGCTACACCTTC
V: TRBV24-1; size: many; J: TRBJ1-1; D: -; CDR3: CATSGHSSTPGSSEAFF; DNA: TGTGCCACCAGTGGTCACAGCTCTACCCCTGGTTCGTCTGAAGCTTTCTTT
V: TRBV10-3; size: -; J: TRBJ1-4; D: -; CDR3: CAISEADSSTNEKLFF; DNA: TGTGCCATCAGTGAGGCGGACAGCTCAACTAATGAAAAACTGTTTTTT
V: TRBV29-1; size: -; J: TRBJ2-2; D: -; CDR3: CSGVAGTHGGELFF; DNA: TGCAGCGGGGTAGCTGGGACTCACGGCGGGGAGCTGTTTTTT
V: TRBV4-2; size: -; J: TRBJ2-7; D: -; CDR3: CASSQDVGPYEQYF; DNA: TGTGCCAGCAGCCAAGATGTGGGGCCGTACGAGCAGTACTTC